This T cell receptor beta chain is from a study of blood T cell repertoires in COVID-19. Overall study: From T cells, B-cell-depleted T cells, or PBMCs came the material, which was cDNA or gDNA.

Repertoires were generated with immunoSEQ multiplex PCR, while TCRdb's copy carries only in-frame clones and drops some. The table shows about 35,000 clones, with approximately 86% occurring only once. The CDR3 covers 14 residues. The V and J ends lost 2 bases and 2 bases, in that order; junction bases with no gene match: 2. CDR1 is MNHNY and CDR2 is SVGAGI in the germline V gene (reference sequence). V is TRBV6-6 and J is TRBJ2-7; 8 bases align to TRBD2. The sequence came from a human donor in a cohort sampled during active COVID-19. The sample comprised peripheral blood. The CDR3: CASSYSGSTYEQYF. CDR3 DNA sequence: TGTGCCAGCAGTTACAGCGGGAGTACCTACGAGCAGTACTTC.